This record concerns one TCR beta chain sequence. The antigen is undetermined. The CDR3 length is 13 residues. Trimming shortened V by 3 bases and J by 6 bases, and 9 bases separated the two germline ends. This specimen comes from a study of T cell responses to AZD1222 COVID-19 vaccine. Findings and limits, study-wide: Most donors were white British and more were female, and clonal diversity was possibly underestimated. Baseline serology detected seropositivity in only a handful of AZD1222 recipients.

The assay was immunoSEQ multiplex PCR, and TCRdb's table has in-frame clones only and misses some. The sample lists over 80,000 clones; about 89% were seen once. This TCR was sampled from an adult who received the AZD1222 COVID-19 vaccine. J is TRBJ2-1 and V is TRBV12-3 or TRBV12-4; possibly TRBD2 for D (5 bases). Source: peripheral blood, taken 28 days after the second AZD1222 dose. CDR3: CASSFSGINEQFF. The CDR3, as DNA: TGTGCCAGCAGTTTTTCGGGAATCAATGAGCAGTTCTTC.